This T cell receptor beta chain was sequenced for a study of shared clonotypes between healthy human individuals. Clones were sequenced by immunoSEQ multiplex PCR, and TCRdb holds only the in-frame ones, with some missing. This sample has over 2,000,000 clones, with 93% found just once. The CDR3 extends over 18 amino acids. J was trimmed by 1 base and V by 1 base; bases with no gene match: 9. The germline V gene encodes CDR1 KGHSH and CDR2 LQKENI. Naive CD8 populations comprised CD45RO-negative cells positively selected for CCR7, excluding terminally differentiated effector memory CD45RA+ cells. Sequenced: naive CD8+ T cells from PBMCs. The rearrangement uses TRBV18 and TRBJ2-2; 7 bases fit TRBD2. This clonotype was obtained from a man aged 18 to 30 in good health. Some clones in this sample may be carry-over from other donors' samples. The CDR3 DNA reads TGTGCCAGCTCACCACAGGGCGAAGCGGGAAGGAACACCGGGGAGCTGTTTTTT. Translation gives CASSPQGEAGRNTGELFF.